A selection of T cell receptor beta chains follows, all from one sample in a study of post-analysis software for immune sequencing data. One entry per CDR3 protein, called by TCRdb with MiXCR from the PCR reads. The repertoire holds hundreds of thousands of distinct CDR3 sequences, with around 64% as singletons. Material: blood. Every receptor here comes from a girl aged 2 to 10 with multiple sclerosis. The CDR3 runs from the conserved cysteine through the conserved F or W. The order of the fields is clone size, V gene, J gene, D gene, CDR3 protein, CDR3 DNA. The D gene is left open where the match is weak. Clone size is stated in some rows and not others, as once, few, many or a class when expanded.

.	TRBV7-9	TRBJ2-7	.	CASSFGTRNYEQYF	TGTGCCAGCAGCTTCGGGACAAGAAACTACGAGCAGTACTTC
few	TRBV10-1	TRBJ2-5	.	CASSAALQETQYF	TGCGCCAGCAGTGCGGCCTTACAAGAGACCCAGTACTTC
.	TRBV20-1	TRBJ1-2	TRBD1	CSARTPGGAHGYTF	TGCAGTGCTAGAACCCCAGGGGGCGCCCATGGCTACACCTTC
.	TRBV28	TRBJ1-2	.	CASSFRVGGYTF	TGTGCCAGCAGTTTCCGGGTGGGTGGCTACACCTTC
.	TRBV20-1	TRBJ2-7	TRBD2	CSASSGRAYEQYF	TGCAGTGCAAGCAGCGGGAGGGCCTACGAGCAGTACTTC
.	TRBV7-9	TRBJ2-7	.	CASSSRYNTTYEQYF	TGTGCCAGCAGCTCCCGGTATAACACGACCTACGAGCAGTACTTC
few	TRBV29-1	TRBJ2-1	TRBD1	CSVEDRQGTYNEQFF	TGCAGCGTTGAAGACCGACAGGGTACCTACAATGAGCAGTTCTTC
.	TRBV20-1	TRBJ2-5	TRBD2	CSARGTSGRGETQYF	TGCAGTGCTAGGGGGACTAGCGGGAGGGGGGAGACCCAGTACTTC
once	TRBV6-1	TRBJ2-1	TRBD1	CASSRTGGSEADRRNEQFF	TGTGCCAGCAGTCGGACAGGGGGCAGCGAGGCGGATAGGAGGAATGAGCAGTTCTTC
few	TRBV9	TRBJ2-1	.	CASSVVAVLSYNEQFF	TGTGCCAGCAGCGTAGTTGCGGTCCTCTCCTACAATGAGCAGTTCTTC
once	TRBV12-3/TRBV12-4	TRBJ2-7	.	CASSLLGTGGGTYEQYF	TGTGCCAGCAGTCTACTCGGGACAGGCGGGGGAACCTACGAGCAGTACTTC
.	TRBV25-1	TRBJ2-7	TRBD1	CASSETGTGYHEQYF	TGTGCCAGCAGTGAGACCGGGACAGGGTACCACGAGCAGTACTTC
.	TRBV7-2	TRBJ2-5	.	CASSLADGRQETQYF	TGTGCCAGCAGCTTAGCGGACGGGCGGCAAGAGACCCAGTACTTC
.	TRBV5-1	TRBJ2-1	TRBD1	CASRFRTGIGNEQFF	TGCGCCAGCAGGTTTCGGACAGGGATTGGCAATGAGCAGTTCTTC
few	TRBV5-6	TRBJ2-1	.	CASGRRWTAHNEQFF	TGTGCCAGCGGCAGACGATGGACAGCTCACAATGAGCAGTTCTTC
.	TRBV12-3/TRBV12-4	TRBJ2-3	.	CASRSRQTDTQYF	TGTGCCAGCAGGTCTCGACAGACAGATACGCAGTATTTT
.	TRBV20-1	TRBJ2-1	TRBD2	CSAITGAGVENEQFF	TGCAGTGCGATCACAGGAGCGGGAGTGGAGAATGAGCAGTTCTTC
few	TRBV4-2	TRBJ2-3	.	CASSQASSTDTQYF	TGTGCCAGCAGCCAAGCATCTAGCACAGATACGCAGTATTTT
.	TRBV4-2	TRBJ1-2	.	CASSLQGGHTF	TGTGCCAGCAGCCTTCAGGGAGGCCACACCTTC
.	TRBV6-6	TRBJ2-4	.	CASSGVGKNIQYF	TGTGCCAGCAGTGGGGTTGGCAAAAACATTCAGTACTTC
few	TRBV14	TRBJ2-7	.	CASSQDNTLQYF	TGTGCCAGCAGCCAAGATAACACTTTGCAGTACTTC
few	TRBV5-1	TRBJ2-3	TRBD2	CASSLYLAGGSDTQYF	TGCGCCAGCAGCTTGTACCTAGCGGGAGGGTCAGATACGCAGTATTTT
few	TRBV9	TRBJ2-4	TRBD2	CASSGGTSGSPENIQYF	TGTGCCAGCAGCGGAGGGACTAGCGGGAGTCCCGAAAACATTCAGTACTTC
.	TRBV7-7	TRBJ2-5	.	CASSLALGGLETQYF	TGTGCTAGCAGCTTAGCGCTTGGAGGGCTAGAGACCCAGTACTTC
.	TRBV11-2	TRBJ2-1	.	CASSWISYNEQFF	TGTGCCAGCAGCTGGATCTCCTACAATGAGCAGTTCTTC
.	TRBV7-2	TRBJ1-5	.	CASSFRGNSNQPQHF	TGTGCCAGCAGCTTCCGAGGGAATAGCAATCAGCCCCAGCATTTT
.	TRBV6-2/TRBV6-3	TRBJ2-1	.	CASSYSGRGRNEQFF	TGTGCCAGCAGTTACTCGGGGCGGGGGCGCAATGAGCAGTTCTTC
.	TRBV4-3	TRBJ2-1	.	CASSQWGKLSEQFF	TGCGCCAGCAGCCAGTGGGGGAAGTTAAGTGAGCAGTTCTTC
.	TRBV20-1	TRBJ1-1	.	CSARRSERGAFF	TGCAGTGCTAGACGGTCCGAAAGGGGAGCTTTCTTT
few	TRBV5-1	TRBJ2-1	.	CASSLVQIEQFF	TGCGCCAGCAGCTTGGTTCAGATTGAGCAGTTCTTC
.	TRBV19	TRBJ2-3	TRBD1	CASSARTGGRRTDTQYF	TGTGCCAGTAGTGCTCGCACAGGGGGCAGGCGCACAGATACGCAGTATTTT
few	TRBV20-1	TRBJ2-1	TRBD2	CSATGLAGYNEQFF	TGCAGTGCTACGGGACTAGCGGGCTACAATGAGCAGTTCTTC
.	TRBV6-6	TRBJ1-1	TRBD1	CASSYRTGPTEAFF	TGTGCCAGCAGTTACCGGACAGGTCCCACTGAAGCTTTCTTT
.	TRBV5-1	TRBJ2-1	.	CASSSGSFAYNEQFF	TGCGCCAGCAGCTCCGGGTCTTTTGCCTACAATGAGCAGTTCTTC
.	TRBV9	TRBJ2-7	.	CASSVGVDGSYEQYF	TGTGCCAGCAGCGTAGGAGTTGACGGATCCTACGAGCAGTACTTC
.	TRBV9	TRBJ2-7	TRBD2	CASSVAEAGAGYEQYF	TGTGCCAGCAGCGTAGCTGAAGCGGGAGCGGGCTACGAGCAGTACTTC
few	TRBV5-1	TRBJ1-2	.	CASSVSGDYGYTF	TGCGCCAGCAGTGTGTCAGGGGACTATGGCTACACCTTC
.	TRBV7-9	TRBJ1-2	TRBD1	CASRQTGDYYGYTF	TGTGCCAGCAGGCAAACAGGGGATTACTATGGCTACACCTTC
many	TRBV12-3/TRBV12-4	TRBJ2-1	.	CASSLGAGYNEQFF	TGTGCCAGCAGTTTAGGCGCAGGGTACAATGAGCAGTTCTTC